These 13 T cell receptor beta chains were sequenced from one sample in a study of blood T cells in healthy people across ages. The second PCR ran about 6 to 11 cycles with a sample-barcoded 5' primer and J-beta primers. TCRdb independently ran MiXCR on the 5' RACE reads; one entry per CDR3 protein. This sample has over 950,000 distinct CDR3 sequences, with about 51% found just once. Sequencing was performed on blood. The receptors originated from a woman aged 55 to 70 in good health.

The chain recombines TRBV4-1 with TRBJ2-3; 13 nucleotides agree with TRBD2. Germline-derived CDR1 and CDR2 are MGHRA and YSYEKL. The trim removed 3 bases at V and 3 bases at J, leaving 15 bases unmatched. The length of the CDR3 is 20 residues. CDR3 in amino acids: CASSHLKLAGGRPSTDTQYF. The DNA of the CDR3 is TGCGCCAGCAGCCACCTCAAACTAGCGGGAGGGCGCCCGTCGACAGATACGCAGTATTTT.

The V call is TRBV20-1, the J call TRBJ2-1, with D hard to call. The CDR3 is 11 residues long. Trimming took 5 bases from V and 5 from J, leaving 7 bases between them. In germline, CDR1 is DFQATT, CDR2 SNEGSKA (reference sequence). The CDR3 DNA reads as TGCAGTGCTGGATCTCACAATGAGCAGTTCTTC. It yields the protein CSAGSHNEQFF.

This chain joins TRBV20-1 and TRBJ2-1; 12 positions match TRBD2. The CDR3 has 12 amino acids. CDR1 and CDR2 from the germline V gene are DFQATT and SNEGSKA (reference sequence). Germline trimming cut 3 bases from V and 14 bases from J; bases unmatched to any gene: 5. CDR3 loop: CSASSSGRAKFF. The CDR3 DNA reads TGCAGTGCTAGTTCTAGCGGGAGGGCCAAGTTCTTC.

The CDR3: CATSRDRPKQETQYF. The CDR3 region has the DNA TGTGCCACCAGCAGAGATCGGCCAAAGCAAGAGACCCAGTACTTC. The V gene is TRBV15, the J gene TRBJ2-5, with D uncertain. Trimming removed 0 bases at V and 2 bases at J, with 10 bases between. Germline CDR1 reads LNHNV; CDR2 reads YYDKDF (reference sequence). The CDR3 covers 15 residues. Looking up the rest from reference TRBV15 and TRBJ2-5 gives the full variable domain: DAMVIQNPRYQVTQFGKPVTLSCSQTLNHNVMYWYQQKSSQAPKLLFHYYDKDFNNEADTPDNFQSRRPNTSFCFLDIRSPGLGDTAMYLCATSRDRPKQETQYFGPGTRLLVL.

The V call is TRBV19, the J call TRBJ2-3; TRBD2 aligns across 7 bases. CDR3 size: 15 residues. Germline V CDR1 and CDR2: LNHDA, SQIVND (reference sequence). Losses at the gene ends were 2 bases for V and 0 bases for J; bases not matched to a gene: 2. This CDR3 is CASSIPSGSTDTQYF. CDR3 coding DNA: TGTGCCAGTAGTATACCTAGCGGAAGCACAGATACGCAGTATTTT.

This clonotype showed up just a few times. The chain joins TRBV5-6 to TRBJ2-3; D gene ambiguous. The CDR3 covers 14 residues. Deletions cut 2 bases from V and 2 bases from J, with 9 bases between. Germline V gene data show CDR1 as SGHDT and CDR2 as YYEEEE. CDR3: CASSFFQVTDTQYF. The DNA for the CDR3 is TGTGCCAGCAGCTTTTTCCAGGTCACAGATACGCAGTATTTT.

The chain couples TRBV19 to TRBJ2-7; the match to TRBD2 covers 12 bases. Germline-derived CDR1 and CDR2 are LNHDA and SQIVND (reference sequence). The V segment lost 6 bases and the J segment 7 bases; nucleotides outside the gene matches: 19. This CDR3 has 18 residues. In DNA form, the CDR3 reads TGTGCCAGTAGGGGTGAGGGAGGACTAGCGGGGTTCTACAATGAGCAGTACTTC. Translating gives CASRGEGGLAGFYNEQYF. Supplemented by reference TRBV19 and TRBJ2-7, the full variable domain reads DGGITQSPKYLFRKEGQNVTLSCEQNLNHDAMYWYRQDPGQGLRLIYYSQIVNDFQKGDIAEGYSVSREKKESFPLTVTSAQKNPTAFYLCASRGEGGLAGFYNEQYFGPGTRLTVT.

The J gene is TRBJ2-4, the V gene TRBV2, with 9 positions matching TRBD1. Trimming took 6 bases from V and 5 from J; bases not matched to a gene: 8. Germline CDR1 SNHLY, CDR2 FYNNEI. The CDR3 is 15 amino acids. The CDR3 here is CASRPPGTGQNIQYF. The DNA for the CDR3 is TGTGCCAGCAGGCCCCCAGGGACAGGGCAAAACATTCAGTACTTC.

This rearrangement joins TRBV3-1 to TRBJ2-2, with 7 bases lining up with TRBD1. CDR1 and CDR2 (germline): LGHDT, YNNKEL (reference sequence). The V gene end was trimmed by 4 bases and the J gene end by 5 bases; junction bases not matched to a gene: 13. The CDR3 has 17 amino acids. The CDR3 loop reads CASSRLRQGVRTGELFF. CDR3 coding DNA: TGTGCCAGCAGCCGATTAAGACAGGGAGTCAGGACCGGGGAGCTGTTTTTT.

The chain links TRBV28 to TRBJ2-3; a weak D match, TRBD2 (5 bases). CDR1 is MDHEN and CDR2 is SYDVKM in the germline V gene. Trimming cost V 7 bases and J 2 bases, with 19 bases left between them. The CDR3 is 16 residues long. The CDR3 nucleotides read TGTGCCAGCACATCGGACCGAGCGGTTACCACAGATACGCAGTATTTT. It encodes CASTSDRAVTTDTQYF.

The J gene is TRBJ2-5, the V gene TRBV11-2; no clear D. The CDR3 consists of 14 residues. With 2 bases removed from V and 0 bases from J, the gap between germline ends came to 7 bases. CDR1 SGHAT and CDR2 FQNNGV come from the germline V gene. The CDR3 here is CASSLSRNQETQYF. In DNA, the CDR3 is TGTGCCAGCAGCTTATCAAGGAACCAAGAGACCCAGTACTTC. Full variable domain (outside the CDR3, taken from reference TRBV11-2 and TRBJ2-5): EAGVAQSPRYKIIEKRQSVAFWCNPISGHATLYWYQQILGQGPKLLIQFQNNGVVDDSQLPKDRFSAERLKGVDSTLKIQPAKLEDSAVYLCASSLSRNQETQYFGPGTRLLVL.

The V and J genes are TRBV6-2 or TRBV6-3 and TRBJ1-5; the D gene is possibly TRBD1 (5 bases). CDR3 size: 15 residues. Looked up from germline, CDR1 is MNHEY and CDR2 is SVGEGT. Trimming took off 6 bases at V and 2 bases at J, with 14 bases between the two ends. The CDR3 sequence is CASSDGGGGNQPQHF. The DNA of the CDR3 is TGTGCCAGCAGCGACGGGGGAGGGGGCAATCAGCCCCAGCATTTT.

This chain links TRBV3-1 with TRBJ2-1; the D gene is possibly TRBD2 (5 bases). Between the trimmed V and J ends, which lost 3 bases and 6 bases, there was a span of 18 bases. Germline CDR1 and CDR2: LGHDT and YNNKEL (reference sequence). This CDR3 comprises 16 residues. This CDR3 reads CASSQFDPAGINEQFF. CDR3 DNA: TGTGCCAGCAGCCAGTTCGACCCGGCCGGGATCAATGAGCAGTTCTTC.